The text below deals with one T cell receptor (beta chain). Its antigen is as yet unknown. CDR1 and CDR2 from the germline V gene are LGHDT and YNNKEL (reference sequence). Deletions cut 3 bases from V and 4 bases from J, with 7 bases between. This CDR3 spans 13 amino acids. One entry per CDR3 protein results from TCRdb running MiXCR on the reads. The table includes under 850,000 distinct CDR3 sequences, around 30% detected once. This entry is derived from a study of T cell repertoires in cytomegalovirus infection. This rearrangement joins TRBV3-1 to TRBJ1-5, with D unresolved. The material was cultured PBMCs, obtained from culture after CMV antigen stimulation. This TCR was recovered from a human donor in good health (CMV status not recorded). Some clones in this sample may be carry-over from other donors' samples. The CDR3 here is CASSQFENQPQHF. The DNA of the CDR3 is TGTGCCAGCAGCCAGTTCGAGAATCAGCCCCAGCATTTT.